This entry features one T cell receptor (beta chain) sequence. Antigen: not known. There are 15 residues in the CDR3. Germline loops: CDR1 DFQATT, CDR2 SNEGSKA (reference sequence). Trimming took off 5 bases at V and 4 bases at J, with 18 bases between the two ends. The source of the sample is a study of blood T cells in healthy people across ages. Primers used in a second PCR of roughly 6 to 12 cycles were a sample-barcoded 5' primer and a J-beta primer mix. A single record per CDR3 protein comes from TCRdb applying MiXCR to the 5' RACE reads. The sample includes some 1.6 million distinct CDR3 sequences, about 32% seen only once; the top ten take around 11%. Study findings and constraints: Higher diversity, along with more naive CD4+ cells, distinguished long-lived donors from aged donors. Correlation between TCR beta diversity and naive T cell percentage was strong.

Isolation yielded PBMCs, at least 7 million per sample, in every case. Total RNA extracted from each sample amounted to at least 6 micrograms. This chain links TRBV20-1 with TRBJ2-1; TRBD2 might be the D (5 bases). The TCR comes from a woman younger than 45 in good health. Sequenced input: blood. The chain's CDR3 is CSARTAGIDYNEQFF. In DNA form, the CDR3 reads TGCAGTGCTCGTACCGCGGGTATAGATTACAATGAGCAGTTCTTC.